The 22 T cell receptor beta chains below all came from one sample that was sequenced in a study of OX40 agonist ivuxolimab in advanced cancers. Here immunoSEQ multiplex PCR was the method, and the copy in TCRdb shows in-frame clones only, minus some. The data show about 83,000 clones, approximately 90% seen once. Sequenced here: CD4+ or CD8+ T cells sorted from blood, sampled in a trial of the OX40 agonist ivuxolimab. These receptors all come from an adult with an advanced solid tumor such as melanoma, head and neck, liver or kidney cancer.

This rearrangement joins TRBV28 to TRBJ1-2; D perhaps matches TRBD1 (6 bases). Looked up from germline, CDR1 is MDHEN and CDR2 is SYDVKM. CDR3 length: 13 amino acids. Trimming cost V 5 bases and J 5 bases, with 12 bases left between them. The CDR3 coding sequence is TGTGCCAGCAGTCCAAGGGGGGGTTATGGCTACACCTTC. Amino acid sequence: CASSPRGGYGYTF.

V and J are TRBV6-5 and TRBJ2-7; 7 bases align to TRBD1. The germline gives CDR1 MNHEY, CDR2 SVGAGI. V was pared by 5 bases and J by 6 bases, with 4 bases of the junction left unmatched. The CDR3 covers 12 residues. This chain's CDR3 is CASSQTGIEQYF. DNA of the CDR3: TGTGCCAGCAGTCAGACAGGGATCGAGCAGTACTTC.

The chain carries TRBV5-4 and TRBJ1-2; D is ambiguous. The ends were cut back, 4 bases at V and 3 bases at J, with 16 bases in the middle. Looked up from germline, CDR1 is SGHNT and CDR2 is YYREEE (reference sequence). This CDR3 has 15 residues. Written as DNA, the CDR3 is TGTGCCAGCAGCCCTATGGGGATTGACCACTATGGCTACACCTTC. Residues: CASSPMGIDHYGYTF.

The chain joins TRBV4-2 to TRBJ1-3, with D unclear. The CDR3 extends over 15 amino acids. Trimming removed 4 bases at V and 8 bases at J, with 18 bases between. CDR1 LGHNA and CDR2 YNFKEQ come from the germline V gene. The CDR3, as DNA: TGTGCCAGCAGCCCCGCTGTCCCACTCGGGGACACCATATATTTT. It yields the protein CASSPAVPLGDTIYF.

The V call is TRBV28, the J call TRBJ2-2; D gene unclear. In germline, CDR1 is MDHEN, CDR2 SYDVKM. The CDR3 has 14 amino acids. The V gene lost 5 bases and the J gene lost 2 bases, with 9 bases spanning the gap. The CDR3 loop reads CASSPRHNTGELFF. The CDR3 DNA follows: TGTGCCAGCAGTCCGCGACACAACACCGGGGAGCTGTTTTTT.

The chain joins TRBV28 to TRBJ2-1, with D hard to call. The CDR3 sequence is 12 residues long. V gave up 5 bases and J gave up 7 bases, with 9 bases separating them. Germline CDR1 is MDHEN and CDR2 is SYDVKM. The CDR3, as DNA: TGTGCCAGCAGTCGAGTGGGGAATGAGCAGTTCTTC. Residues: CASSRVGNEQFF.

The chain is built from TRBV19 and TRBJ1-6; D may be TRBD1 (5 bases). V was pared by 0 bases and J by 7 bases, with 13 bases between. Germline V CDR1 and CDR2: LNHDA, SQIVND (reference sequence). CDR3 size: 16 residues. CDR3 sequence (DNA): TGTGCCAGTAGTATAGAAGGAGCGGGGACGAATTCACCCCTCCACTTT. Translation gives CASSIEGAGTNSPLHF.

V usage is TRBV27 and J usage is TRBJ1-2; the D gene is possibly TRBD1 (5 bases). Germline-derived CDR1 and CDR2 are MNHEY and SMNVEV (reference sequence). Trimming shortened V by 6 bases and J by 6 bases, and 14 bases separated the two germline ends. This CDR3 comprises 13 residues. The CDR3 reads CASSYRDLHGYTF. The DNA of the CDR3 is TGTGCCAGCAGCTACCGGGACCTTCATGGCTACACCTTC.

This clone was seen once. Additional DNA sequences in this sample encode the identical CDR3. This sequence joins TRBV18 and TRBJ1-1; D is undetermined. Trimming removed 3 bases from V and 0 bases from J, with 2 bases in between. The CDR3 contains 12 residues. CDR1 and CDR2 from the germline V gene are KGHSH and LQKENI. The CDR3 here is CASSPLNTEAFF. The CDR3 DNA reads TGTGCCAGCTCACCCCTGAACACTGAAGCTTTCTTT.

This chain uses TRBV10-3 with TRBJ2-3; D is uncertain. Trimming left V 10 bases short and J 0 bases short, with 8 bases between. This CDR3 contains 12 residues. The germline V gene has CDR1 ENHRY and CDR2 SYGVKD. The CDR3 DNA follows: TGTGCCACCTCCGATAGCACAGATACGCAGTATTTT. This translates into CATSDSTDTQYF.

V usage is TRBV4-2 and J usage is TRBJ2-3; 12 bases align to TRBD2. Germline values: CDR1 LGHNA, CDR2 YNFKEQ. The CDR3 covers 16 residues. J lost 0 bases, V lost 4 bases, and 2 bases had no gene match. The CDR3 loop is CASSPTSGSSTDTQYF. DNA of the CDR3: TGTGCCAGCAGCCCGACTAGCGGGAGTAGCACAGATACGCAGTATTTT.

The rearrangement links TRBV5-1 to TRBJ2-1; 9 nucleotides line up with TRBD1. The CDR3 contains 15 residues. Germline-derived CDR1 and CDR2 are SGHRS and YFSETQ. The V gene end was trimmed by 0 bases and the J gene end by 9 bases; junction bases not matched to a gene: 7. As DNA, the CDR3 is TGCGCCAGCAGCTTGGTGGGACAGGGTCCGAGTGAGCAGTTCTTC. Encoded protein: CASSLVGQGPSEQFF.

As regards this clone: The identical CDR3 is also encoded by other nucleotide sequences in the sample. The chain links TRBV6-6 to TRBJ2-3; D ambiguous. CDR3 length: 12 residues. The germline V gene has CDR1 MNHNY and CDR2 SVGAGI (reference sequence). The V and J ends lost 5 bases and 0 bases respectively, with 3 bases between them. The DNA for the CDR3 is TGTGCCAGCAGTCCAAGCACAGATACGCAGTATTTT. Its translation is CASSPSTDTQYF.

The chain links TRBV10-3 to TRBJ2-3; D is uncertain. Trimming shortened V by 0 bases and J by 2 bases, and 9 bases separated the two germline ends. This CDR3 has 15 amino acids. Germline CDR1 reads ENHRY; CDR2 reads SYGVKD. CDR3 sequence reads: CAISESQASTDTQYF. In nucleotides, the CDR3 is TGTGCCATCAGTGAGTCTCAGGCTTCCACAGATACGCAGTATTTT.

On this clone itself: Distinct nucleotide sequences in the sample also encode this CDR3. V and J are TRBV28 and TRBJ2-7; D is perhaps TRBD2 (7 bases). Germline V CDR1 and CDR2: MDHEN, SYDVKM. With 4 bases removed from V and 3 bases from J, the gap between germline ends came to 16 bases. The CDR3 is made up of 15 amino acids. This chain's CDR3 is CASSSSGRGNYEQYF. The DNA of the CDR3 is TGTGCCAGCAGTTCCTCGGGGAGGGGGAACTACGAGCAGTACTTC. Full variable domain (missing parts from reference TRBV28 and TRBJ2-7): DVKVTQSSRYLVKRTGEKVFLECVQDMDHENMFWYRQDPGLGLRLIYFSYDVKMKEKGDIPEGYSVSREKKERFSLILESASTNQTSMYLCASSSSGRGNYEQYFGPGTRLTVT.

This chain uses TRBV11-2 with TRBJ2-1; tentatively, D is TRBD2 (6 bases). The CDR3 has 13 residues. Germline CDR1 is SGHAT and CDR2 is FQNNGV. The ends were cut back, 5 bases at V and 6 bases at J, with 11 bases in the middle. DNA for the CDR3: TGTGCCAGCAGCCTGGACTATAGCAATGAGCAGTTCTTC. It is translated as CASSLDYSNEQFF.

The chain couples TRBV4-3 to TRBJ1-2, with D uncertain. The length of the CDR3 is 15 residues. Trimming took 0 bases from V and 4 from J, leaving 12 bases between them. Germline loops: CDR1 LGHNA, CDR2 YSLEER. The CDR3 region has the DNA TGCGCCAGCAGCCAAGATCTTGGAAAGCCCTATGGCTACACCTTC. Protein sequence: CASSQDLGKPYGYTF.

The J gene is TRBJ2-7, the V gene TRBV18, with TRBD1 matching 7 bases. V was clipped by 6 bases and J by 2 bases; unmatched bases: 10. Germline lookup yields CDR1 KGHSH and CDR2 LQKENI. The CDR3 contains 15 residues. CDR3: CASSSGSGTAYEQYF. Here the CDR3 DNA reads TGTGCCAGCTCCTCCGGATCCGGGACAGCCTACGAGCAGTACTTC.

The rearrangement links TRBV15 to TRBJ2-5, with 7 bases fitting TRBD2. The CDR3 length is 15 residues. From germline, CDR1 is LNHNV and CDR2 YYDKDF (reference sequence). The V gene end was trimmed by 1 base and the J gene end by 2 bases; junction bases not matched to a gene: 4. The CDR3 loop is CATSRGGGIQETQYF. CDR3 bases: TGTGCCACCAGCAGAGGGGGGGGGATTCAAGAGACCCAGTACTTC.

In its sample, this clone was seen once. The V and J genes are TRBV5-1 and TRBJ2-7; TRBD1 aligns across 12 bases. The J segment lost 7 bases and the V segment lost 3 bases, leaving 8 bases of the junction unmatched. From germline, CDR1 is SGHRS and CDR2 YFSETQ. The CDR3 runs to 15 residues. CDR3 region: CASSSGTGGPWEQYF. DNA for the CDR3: TGCGCCAGCAGCTCCGGGACAGGGGGCCCATGGGAGCAGTACTTC.

The CDR3 DNA is TGTGCCAGTAGACAGGGGTATCAGCCCCAGCATTTT. This gives the protein CASRQGYQPQHF. This chain uses TRBV27 with TRBJ1-5; 8 nucleotides match TRBD1. Germline trimming cut 9 bases from V and 5 bases from J; bases unmatched to any gene: 3. Germline values: CDR1 MNHEY, CDR2 SMNVEV (reference sequence). The CDR3 contains 12 residues.

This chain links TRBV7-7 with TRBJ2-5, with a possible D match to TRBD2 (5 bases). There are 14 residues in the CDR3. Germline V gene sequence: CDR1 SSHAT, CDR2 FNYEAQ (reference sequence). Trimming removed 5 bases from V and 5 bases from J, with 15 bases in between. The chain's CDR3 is CASSPGLPTETQYF. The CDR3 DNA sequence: TGTGCCAGCAGCCCCGGACTGCCTACTGAGACCCAGTACTTC. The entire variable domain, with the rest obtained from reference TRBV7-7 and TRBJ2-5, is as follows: GAGVSQSPRYKVTKRGQDVTLRCDPISSHATLYWYQQALGQGPEFLTYFNYEAQPDKSGLPSDRFSAERPEGSISTLTIQRTEQRDSAMYRCASSPGLPTETQYFGPGTRLLVL.